These 32 T cell receptor beta chains came from one sample sequenced in a study of shared clonotypes between healthy human individuals. Only in-frame clones appear in the TCRdb table, and some are missing; sequencing was by immunoSEQ multiplex PCR. The sample has a few million clones; just over 90% are singletons. Source material: naive CD4+ T cells from PBMCs. Subset denoted: CD45RA+ positively selected. The source of these receptors is a man aged 18-30 years in good health. Some clones in this sample may be carry-over from other donors' samples.

The rearrangement joins TRBV7-2 to TRBJ1-3; a possible D gene is TRBD1 (5 bases). The CDR3 totals 13 residues. V was shortened by 4 bases and J by 4 bases, with 8 bases between the two germline ends. Germline values: CDR1 SGHTA, CDR2 FQGNSA. The chain's CDR3 is CASSYRTGNTIYF. The CDR3 coding sequence is TGTGCCAGCAGCTATCGGACAGGAAACACCATATATTTT.

The chain is built from TRBV5-1 and TRBJ1-2; possible D gene TRBD1, 5 bases. The ends were cut back, 2 bases at V and 2 bases at J, with 10 bases in the middle. CDR1 and CDR2 from the germline V gene are SGHRS and YFSETQ. The CDR3 is 14 residues long. CDR3: CASSFRDVNYGYTF. The CDR3 DNA sequence: TGCGCCAGCAGCTTCAGGGATGTGAACTATGGCTACACCTTC.

This chain links TRBV5-1 with TRBJ2-1; D is undetermined. Trimming took 0 bases from V and 2 from J, leaving 9 bases between them. This CDR3 contains 15 residues. CDR1 is SGHRS and CDR2 is YFSETQ in the germline V gene. CDR3 nucleotide sequence: TGCGCCAGCAGCTTGGGACGGCAACCCTACAATGAGCAGTTCTTC. This codes for CASSLGRQPYNEQFF.

V usage is TRBV5-1 and J usage is TRBJ1-1; 7 bases fit TRBD1. Germline CDR1 and CDR2: SGHRS and YFSETQ. The CDR3 runs to 15 residues. With 0 bases clipped from V and 5 bases from J, the junction kept 7 bases outside the gene matches. CDR3: CASSLAITGVTEAFF. In DNA form, the CDR3 reads TGCGCCAGCAGCTTGGCTATCACAGGGGTTACTGAAGCTTTCTTT.

J is TRBJ2-5 and V is TRBV2; weak D call: TRBD2 (5 bases). The V gene lost 8 bases and the J gene lost 1 base, with 11 bases spanning the gap. CDR3 size: 13 residues. From germline, CDR1 is SNHLY and CDR2 FYNNEI. As DNA, the CDR3 is TGTGCCAGCGGACTTCTCGGCCAAGAGACCCAGTACTTC. This codes for CASGLLGQETQYF.

This chain links TRBV27 with TRBJ2-7, with 8 bases lining up with TRBD2. Germline trimming cut 8 bases from V and 0 bases from J; bases unmatched to any gene: 6. The germline V gene has CDR1 MNHEY and CDR2 SMNVEV (reference sequence). This CDR3 spans 14 amino acids. The CDR3 DNA reads TGTGCCAGCCGGGGGGGACGGAACTCCTACGAGCAGTACTTC. Its protein is CASRGGRNSYEQYF.

This chain connects TRBV5-1 to TRBJ2-1, with TRBD2 matching 8 bases. This CDR3 comprises 16 residues. V shed 0 bases, J shed 8 bases, and the junction held 10 bases outside the gene matches. The germline CDR1 and CDR2 sequences are SGHRS and YFSETQ. The CDR3 sequence is CASSLARTGGPDEQFF. CDR3 nucleotides: TGCGCCAGCAGCTTGGCCCGGACGGGAGGGCCAGATGAGCAGTTCTTC. Combining the CDR3 with reference TRBV5-1 and TRBJ2-1 gives the whole variable domain KAGVTQTPRYLIKTRGQQVTLSCSPISGHRSVSWYQQTPGQGLQFLFEYFSETQRNKGNFPGRFSGRQFSNSRSEMNVSTLELGDSALYLCASSLARTGGPDEQFFGPGTRLTVL.

J is TRBJ2-2 and V is TRBV19; D may be TRBD2 (6 bases). There are 15 residues in the CDR3. V was shortened by 6 bases and J by 5 bases, with 16 bases between the two germline ends. Germline V gene lookup returns CDR1 LNHDA and CDR2 SQIVND (reference sequence). CDR3 DNA: TGTGCCAGTAGGAGAGCGGGCGAGGGGACCGGGGAGCTGTTTTTT. Its protein product is CASRRAGEGTGELFF.

A note on this clone: Other DNA sequences in this specimen translate into the identical CDR3. V and J are TRBV5-4 and TRBJ2-3; TRBD2 agrees at 9 bases. Germline trimming cut 0 bases from V and 3 bases from J; bases unmatched to any gene: 2. There are 15 residues in the CDR3. Germline V gives CDR1 SGHNT, CDR2 YYREEE (reference sequence). The CDR3 nucleotides read TGTGCCAGCAGCTTGGAACTAGCGGGTACAGATACGCAGTATTTT. It encodes CASSLELAGTDTQYF.

The table lists this clone with a few counts. Other DNA sequences in the sample encode the same CDR3. The chain combines TRBV29-1 with TRBJ1-3; D not certain. V lost 6 bases, J lost 4 bases, and 7 bases lay in between. The CDR3 has 11 residues. Germline loops: CDR1 SQVTM, CDR2 ANQGSEA. For the CDR3, the DNA is TGCAGCGTACGGTCGGGAAACACCATATATTTT. Amino acid sequence: CSVRSGNTIYF.

J is TRBJ2-3 and V is TRBV6-6, with 9 bases aligning to TRBD2. CDR3 size: 14 residues. V shed 7 bases, J shed 4 bases, and the junction held 6 bases outside the gene matches. The germline V gene encodes CDR1 MNHNY and CDR2 SVGAGI (reference sequence). In DNA, the CDR3 is TGTGCCAGCAAGATAGCGGGAGTCTCAGATACGCAGTATTTT. Protein: CASKIAGVSDTQYF.

V is TRBV5-4 and J is TRBJ1-1; 8 bases fit TRBD1. The CDR3 is made up of 13 amino acids. From germline, CDR1 is SGHNT and CDR2 YYREEE (reference sequence). Trimming at V came to 0 bases and at J to 12 bases, leaving 7 bases not matched to a gene. The CDR3 coding sequence is TGTGCCAGCAGCTTGGGGACAGGGAGTTTTCCTTTCTTT. This sequence encodes CASSLGTGSFPFF.

The chain joins TRBV27 to TRBJ2-7, with 9 bases that match TRBD1. Trimming at V came to 0 bases and at J to 12 bases, leaving 9 bases not matched to a gene. CDR1 is MNHEY, CDR2 SMNVEV, per germline (reference sequence). The CDR3 has 14 amino acids. The CDR3 here is CASSLSRREGQGYF. CDR3 bases: TGTGCCAGCAGTTTATCGAGGAGAGAGGGACAGGGGTACTTC.

The rearrangement links TRBV25-1 to TRBJ1-3; D remains ambiguous. Germline CDR1 and CDR2: MGHDK and SYGVNS. V was shortened by 4 bases and J by 0 bases, with 16 bases between the two germline ends. This CDR3 is 17 amino acids long. CDR3 DNA: TGTGCCAGCAGTGGCGCCGAGAAGGCCCACTCTGGAAACACCATATATTTT. Translation: CASSGAEKAHSGNTIYF. The variable domain in full, completed from reference TRBV25-1 and TRBJ1-3, reads EADIYQTPRYLVIGTGKKITLECSQTMGHDKMYWYQQDPGMELHLIHYSYGVNSTEKGDLSSESTVSRIRTEHFPLTLESARPSHTSQYLCASSGAEKAHSGNTIYFGEGSWLTVV.

This chain links TRBV28 with TRBJ1-2; D ambiguous. V was clipped by 2 bases and J by 0 bases, with 4 bases between them. The CDR3 covers 13 residues. Germline V CDR1 and CDR2: MDHEN, SYDVKM. As DNA, the CDR3 is TGTGCCAGCAGTTTACCACCTAACTATGGCTACACCTTC. Translating it yields CASSLPPNYGYTF.

The V and J genes are TRBV9 and TRBJ2-1; D may be TRBD1 or TRBD2 (5 bases each). V lost 4 bases and J lost 7, with 15 bases in between. The CDR3 has 14 amino acids. The germline V gene encodes CDR1 SGDLS and CDR2 YYNGEE. The CDR3 protein is CASSLRGDGNEQFF. CDR3 sequence (DNA): TGTGCCAGCAGCCTAAGAGGGGATGGTAATGAGCAGTTCTTC.

The V and J genes are TRBV5-4 and TRBJ1-2; 9 bases fit TRBD1. The V and J ends lost 4 bases and 1 base, in that order; junction bases with no gene match: 8. The CDR3 consists of 16 residues. The germline gives CDR1 SGHNT, CDR2 YYREEE (reference sequence). The chain's CDR3 is CASSNTGTGHNYGYTF. The CDR3 DNA follows: TGTGCCAGCAGCAATACCGGGACAGGGCATAACTATGGCTACACCTTC. The full variable domain, with the rest looked up from reference TRBV5-4 and TRBJ1-2, is ETGVTQSPTHLIKTRGQQVTLRCSSQSGHNTVSWYQQALGQGPQFIFQYYREEENGRGNFPPRFSGLQFPNYSSELNVNALELDDSALYLCASSNTGTGHNYGYTFGSGTRLTVV.

The chain is built from TRBV19 and TRBJ2-4; D may correspond to TRBD1 or TRBD2 (5 bases each). The CDR3 is 20 residues long. Germline V gene sequence: CDR1 LNHDA, CDR2 SQIVND (reference sequence). The V and J ends lost 6 bases and 1 base respectively, with 28 bases between them. The chain's CDR3 is CASSTVQPWGRERAKNIQYF. The CDR3 DNA reads as TGTGCCAGTAGCACCGTACAACCCTGGGGCAGGGAGAGGGCCAAAAACATTCAGTACTTC. Full variable domain (remainder filled in from reference TRBV19 and TRBJ2-4): DGGITQSPKYLFRKEGQNVTLSCEQNLNHDAMYWYRQDPGQGLRLIYYSQIVNDFQKGDIAEGYSVSREKKESFPLTVTSAQKNPTAFYLCASSTVQPWGRERAKNIQYFGAGTRLSVL.

As to this clone: Other DNA sequences of this sample code for an identical CDR3. The chain carries TRBV28 and TRBJ2-7; D unclear. CDR1 MDHEN and CDR2 SYDVKM come from the germline V gene. V was pared by 3 bases and J by 4 bases, with 7 bases between. This CDR3 contains 12 residues. The CDR3, as DNA: TGTGCCAGCAGTTTTGGGCGGTACGAGCAGTACTTC. This translates into CASSFGRYEQYF.

The chain combines TRBV10-1 with TRBJ2-2; weak D call: TRBD2 (6 bases). CDR3 length: 16 residues. CDR1 and CDR2 from the germline V gene are WNHNN and SYGVQD (reference sequence). Trimming shortened V by 8 bases and J by 1 base, and 17 bases separated the two germline ends. Written as DNA, the CDR3 is TGCGCCAGCCTACCCAAGGCGGGATTGAACACCGGGGAGCTGTTTTTT. Translated: CASLPKAGLNTGELFF.

The CDR3 sequence: CASSRTVAYEQYF. The CDR3 coding sequence is TGTGCCAGCAGTAGGACAGTAGCATACGAGCAGTACTTC. J is TRBJ2-7 and V is TRBV11-2, with a weak D call TRBD1 (6 bases). This CDR3 contains 13 residues. V lost 6 bases to trimming and J lost 4 bases, with 13 bases between them. Germline CDR1 reads SGHAT; CDR2 reads FQNNGV.

The rearrangement joins TRBV6-6 to TRBJ1-1; possibly TRBD1 for D (5 bases). The CDR3 has 15 amino acids. Germline values: CDR1 MNHNY, CDR2 SVGAGI (reference sequence). Trimming pared 2 bases from V and 3 bases from J, leaving 13 bases between. The CDR3 bases are TGTGCCAGCAGTTACCCCGGGGACGGGCACACTGAAGCTTTCTTT. It encodes CASSYPGDGHTEAFF.

The chain recombines TRBV5-1 with TRBJ2-1, with 8 bases matching TRBD2. After removal of 4 bases from V and 7 bases from J, the junction contained 10 bases not matched to a gene. CDR1 and CDR2 (germline): SGHRS, YFSETQ. This CDR3 is built from 15 residues. The CDR3 protein is CASSAVAGSGNEQFF. The DNA of the CDR3 is TGCGCCAGCAGCGCCGTAGCGGGGTCAGGGAATGAGCAGTTCTTC.

This clone was seen a few times. Other nucleotide sequences in the sample specify the same CDR3. The chain couples TRBV28 to TRBJ1-5; D not certain. The CDR3 covers 12 residues. Looked up from germline, CDR1 is MDHEN and CDR2 is SYDVKM. The V gene lost 1 base and the J gene lost 10 bases, with 8 bases spanning the gap. The chain's CDR3 is CASSLSGRPQHF. The CDR3 DNA sequence: TGTGCCAGCAGTTTATCCGGCAGACCCCAGCATTTT. Full variable domain (rest looked up from reference TRBV28 and TRBJ1-5): DVKVTQSSRYLVKRTGEKVFLECVQDMDHENMFWYRQDPGLGLRLIYFSYDVKMKEKGDIPEGYSVSREKKERFSLILESASTNQTSMYLCASSLSGRPQHFGDGTRLSIL.

The J gene is TRBJ1-5, the V gene TRBV4-1; possibly TRBD1 for D (6 bases). The CDR3 is made up of 18 amino acids. The V and J ends lost 0 bases and 7 bases respectively, with 22 bases between them. CDR1 is MGHRA, CDR2 YSYEKL, per germline. The CDR3 DNA sequence: TGCGCCAGCAGCCAAGAAAGTCGGGTTCGGGACAATAAGCAGCCCCAGCATTTT. Its protein product is CASSQESRVRDNKQPQHF.

V and J are TRBV28 and TRBJ1-2; D possibly corresponds to TRBD1 (5 bases). This CDR3 is 14 amino acids long. Trimming cost V 6 bases and J 4 bases, with 15 bases left between them. Germline CDR1 reads MDHEN; CDR2 reads SYDVKM. In nucleotides, the CDR3 is TGTGCCAGCAGGCGATCCGGGGGAGGCTATGGCTACACCTTC. The encoded protein is CASRRSGGGYGYTF.

The rearrangement links TRBV5-4 to TRBJ2-3; 9 bases are shared with TRBD2. The CDR3 has 16 residues. Germline assignment: CDR1 SGHNT and CDR2 YYREEE (reference sequence). Trimming took 7 bases from V and 5 from J; bases not matched to a gene: 14. This CDR3 is CASAQGGGRAVDTQYF. CDR3 nucleotides: TGTGCCAGCGCCCAGGGGGGCGGGAGGGCCGTAGATACGCAGTATTTT.

J is TRBJ2-1 and V is TRBV11-1, with D perhaps matching TRBD1 (6 bases). V lost 2 bases and J lost 5, with 10 bases in between. Germline V gene data show CDR1 as SGHAT and CDR2 as FQDESV (reference sequence). The CDR3 spans 14 residues. The CDR3 protein is CASSLRGIDNEQFF. CDR3 DNA: TGTGCCAGCAGCTTAAGGGGGATCGACAATGAGCAGTTCTTC.

V usage is TRBV2 and J usage is TRBJ1-1; D is undetermined. Looked up from germline, CDR1 is SNHLY and CDR2 is FYNNEI. The CDR3 is 11 residues long. Trimming cost V 3 bases and J 11 bases, with 10 bases left between them. The CDR3 DNA reads TGTGCCAGCAGTGAGGCACTCGAGGCTTTCTTT. Its translation is CASSEALEAFF. Variable domain in full (rest from reference TRBV2 and TRBJ1-1): EPEVTQTPSHQVTQMGQEVILRCVPISNHLYFYWYRQILGQKVEFLVSFYNNEISEKSEIFDDQFSVERPDGSNFTLKIRSTKLEDSAMYFCASSEALEAFFGQGTRLTVV.

The V call is TRBV28, the J call TRBJ2-7; tentative D call: TRBD2 (5 bases). Germline V gene lookup returns CDR1 MDHEN and CDR2 SYDVKM. This CDR3 spans 16 amino acids. The germline V and J ends were trimmed by 6 bases and 6 bases, with 24 bases remaining between them. The CDR3: CASSRGLYSVNIEQYF. The DNA of the CDR3 is TGTGCCAGCAGCCGGGGTCTCTACTCAGTAAATATCGAGCAGTACTTC.

The J gene is TRBJ2-1, the V gene TRBV28; possibly TRBD1 or TRBD2 for D (5 bases each). This CDR3 has 15 residues. The V end was cut by 2 bases, the J end by 6 bases, with 14 bases between. The V gene's germline CDR1 is MDHEN and CDR2 SYDVKM. CDR3: CASSLVVGAGNEQFF. CDR3 DNA sequence: TGTGCCAGCAGTTTAGTGGTTGGGGCGGGCAATGAGCAGTTCTTC.

V usage is TRBV5-6 and J usage is TRBJ1-5; D possibly corresponds to TRBD1 (6 bases). The CDR3 covers 15 residues. V dropped 0 bases and J dropped 2 bases, with 9 bases sitting between them. Germline lookup yields CDR1 SGHDT and CDR2 YYEEEE. The CDR3 DNA sequence: TGTGCCAGCAGCTTGGCCGGGGGCGGCAATCAGCCCCAGCATTTT. It is translated as CASSLAGGGNQPQHF.